Listed here are 30 T cell receptor beta chains from one sample, sequenced in a study of cytomegalovirus exposure and HLA in healthy donors. Profiling relied on immunoSEQ multiplex PCR, and the TCRdb table lists in-frame clones only, not all of them. Among about 48,000 clones listed, over 75% were seen once. The source material was PBMCs. The receptors shown here come from a woman between 25 and 40 years old in good health and CMV-seronegative.

This chain links TRBV28 with TRBJ1-4; D gene unclear. The CDR3 has 15 residues. CDR1 and CDR2 from the germline V gene are MDHEN and SYDVKM. The V end was cut by 7 bases, the J end by 0 bases, with 12 bases between. In DNA, the CDR3 is TGTGCCAGCACCCCTGGCGGTGCAACTAATGAAAAACTGTTTTTT. Translated: CASTPGGATNEKLFF.

The chain couples TRBV27 to TRBJ1-1; no reliable D call. Germline assignment: CDR1 MNHEY and CDR2 SMNVEV (reference sequence). The CDR3 length is 15 residues. V was trimmed by 2 bases and J by 5 bases, leaving 15 bases between them. CDR3 protein: CASSLGRSAGTEAFF. Here the CDR3 DNA reads TGTGCCAGCAGTTTAGGCAGATCCGCGGGGACTGAAGCTTTCTTT.

This sequence joins TRBV2 and TRBJ2-7; D is unclear. Germline loops: CDR1 SNHLY, CDR2 FYNNEI. The ends were cut back, 4 bases at V and 3 bases at J, with 13 bases in the middle. The CDR3 length is 14 residues. The CDR3 sequence is CASSVAGSGYEQYF. CDR3 in DNA: TGTGCCAGCAGTGTGGCAGGTAGTGGCTACGAGCAGTACTTC.

The chain links TRBV6-6 to TRBJ2-7; no reliable D call. Germline V gene lookup returns CDR1 MNHNY and CDR2 SVGAGI (reference sequence). This CDR3 is built from 11 residues. The V end was cut by 3 bases, the J end by 7 bases, with 7 bases between. For the CDR3, the DNA is TGTGCCAGCAGTTATGGCAGGGAGCAGTACTTC. This translates into CASSYGREQYF.

The chain combines TRBV11-2 with TRBJ1-1; D remains ambiguous. The CDR3 extends over 14 amino acids. Trimming took off 7 bases at V and 2 bases at J, with 14 bases between the two ends. Germline V gene lookup returns CDR1 SGHAT and CDR2 FQNNGV. The CDR3 reads CASTPGRPNTEAFF. In nucleotides, the CDR3 is TGTGCCAGCACCCCCGGGAGGCCCAACACTGAAGCTTTCTTT.

This chain joins TRBV27 and TRBJ1-2; a possible D gene is TRBD1 (6 bases). Germline CDR1 is MNHEY and CDR2 is SMNVEV (reference sequence). This CDR3 is built from 13 residues. V was trimmed by 9 bases and J by 6 bases, leaving 17 bases between them. For the CDR3, the DNA is TGTGCCAGACCCTTCGGGGACACGAATGGCTACACCTTC. Translating gives CARPFGDTNGYTF.

This clone was seen just once. The rearrangement joins TRBV29-1 to TRBJ2-3, with 11 bases aligning to TRBD1. J lost 5 bases, V lost 5 bases, and 21 bases had no gene match. CDR3 length: 19 amino acids. Germline CDR1 is SQVTM and CDR2 is ANQGSEA. CDR3 loop: CSVQGPRDRGKGGIDTQYF. As DNA, the CDR3 is TGCAGCGTTCAAGGACCCAGGGACAGGGGGAAAGGGGGAATAGATACGCAGTATTTT.

The chain joins TRBV13 to TRBJ2-5, with TRBD2 identical over 8 bases. V lost 1 base to trimming and J lost 7 bases; unmatched junction nucleotides: 2. CDR3 length: 13 residues. CDR1 and CDR2 from the germline V gene are PRHDT and FYEKMQ (reference sequence). The CDR3 sequence: CASSLAGGATQYF. The CDR3 DNA is TGTGCCAGCAGCTTAGCGGGGGGGGCGACCCAGTACTTC.

This clone was counted only a few times. The V and J genes are TRBV19 and TRBJ1-5, with 8 nucleotides matching TRBD1. Germline CDR1 LNHDA, CDR2 SQIVND (reference sequence). Losses at the gene ends were 3 bases for V and 3 bases for J; bases not matched to a gene: 10. The CDR3 runs to 17 residues. As DNA, the CDR3 is TGTGCCAGTAGTATGCTAGGGGCAGGGGGCGTCAATCAGCCCCAGCATTTT. Amino acid sequence: CASSMLGAGGVNQPQHF.

V usage is TRBV10-1 and J usage is TRBJ2-7; a weak D match, TRBD1 (5 bases). The CDR3 extends over 16 amino acids. Looked up from germline, CDR1 is WNHNN and CDR2 is SYGVQD (reference sequence). V was cut by 4 bases and J by 1 base, with 17 bases left in between. The CDR3 DNA is TGCGCCAGCAGTGGGTCTGGGGCAGAGAAATCCTACGAGCAGTACTTC. Translated, it gives CASSGSGAEKSYEQYF.

The genes are TRBV10-1 and TRBJ2-3; 9 nucleotides agree with TRBD2. The CDR3 length is 14 residues. The junction had 3 bases not matched to a gene; V was cut back by 8 bases and J by 0 bases. Per the germline V gene, CDR1 is WNHNN and CDR2 is SYGVQD (reference sequence). CDR3 nucleotide sequence: TGCGCCAGCGCCGGGACTAGCAGCACAGATACGCAGTATTTT. Protein product: CASAGTSSTDTQYF.

The CDR3: CASSKMVGTGDEQYF. The CDR3 DNA reads as TGTGCCAGCAGTAAAATGGTGGGGACAGGTGACGAGCAGTACTTC. The rearrangement joins TRBV2 to TRBJ2-7, with 8 bases lining up with TRBD1. The CDR3 loop spans 15 amino acids. Germline assignment: CDR1 SNHLY and CDR2 FYNNEI. With 5 bases clipped from V and 5 bases from J, the junction kept 11 bases outside the gene matches. Full variable domain (missing parts from reference TRBV2 and TRBJ2-7): EPEVTQTPSHQVTQMGQEVILRCVPISNHLYFYWYRQILGQKVEFLVSFYNNEISEKSEIFDDQFSVERPDGSNFTLKIRSTKLEDSAMYFCASSKMVGTGDEQYFGPGTRLTVT.

The J gene is TRBJ2-3, the V gene TRBV27, with a weak D call TRBD2 (6 bases). The CDR3 extends over 16 amino acids. V lost 8 bases, J lost 2 bases, and 20 bases lay in between. Germline assignment: CDR1 MNHEY and CDR2 SMNVEV (reference sequence). The CDR3 bases are TGTGCCAGCTTTCCTAAGACTAGGACTTTCACAGATACGCAGTATTTT. Its translation: CASFPKTRTFTDTQYF.

V and J are TRBV7-8 and TRBJ1-1; TRBD1 matches at 9 bases. The germline gives CDR1 SGHVS, CDR2 FQNEAQ. The trim removed 2 bases at V and 6 bases at J, leaving 7 bases unmatched. The CDR3 loop spans 15 amino acids. CDR3: CASSLIGTGYAEAFF. Here the CDR3 DNA reads TGTGCCAGCAGCTTAATCGGGACAGGGTACGCTGAAGCTTTCTTT. Full variable domain (rest looked up from reference TRBV7-8 and TRBJ1-1): GAGVSQSPRYKVAKRGQDVALRCDPISGHVSLFWYQQALGQGPEFLTYFQNEAQLDKSGLPSDRFFAERPEGSVSTLKIQRTQQEDSAVYLCASSLIGTGYAEAFFGQGTRLTVV.

There are a few counts of this clone. This rearrangement joins TRBV7-2 to TRBJ2-7; D gene ambiguous. The CDR3 runs 12 residues. Germline V CDR1 and CDR2: SGHTA, FQGNSA. The V gene lost 1 base and the J gene lost 5 bases, with 6 bases spanning the gap. The CDR3, as DNA: TGTGCCAGCAGCTTAGATGCGAACGAGCAGTACTTC. Translating it yields CASSLDANEQYF. The whole variable domain, filled in from reference TRBV7-2 and TRBJ2-7, reads GAGVSQSPSNKVTEKGKDVELRCDPISGHTALYWYRQSLGQGLEFLIYFQGNSAPDKSGLPSDRFSAERTGGSVSTLTIQRTQQEDSAVYLCASSLDANEQYFGPGTRLTVT.

The V gene is TRBV5-1, the J gene TRBJ1-1; 10 bases agree with TRBD1. After removal of 4 bases from V and 5 bases from J, the junction contained 11 bases not matched to a gene. Germline CDR1 is SGHRS and CDR2 is YFSETQ. The CDR3 has 16 residues. CDR3 DNA: TGCGCCAGCAGCGACACGACGACAGGGGGCGGAACTGAAGCTTTCTTT. Protein: CASSDTTTGGGTEAFF. Based on the CDR3 plus reference TRBV5-1 and TRBJ1-1, the full variable domain is KAGVTQTPRYLIKTRGQQVTLSCSPISGHRSVSWYQQTPGQGLQFLFEYFSETQRNKGNFPGRFSGRQFSNSRSEMNVSTLELGDSALYLCASSDTTTGGGTEAFFGQGTRLTVV.

The rearrangement uses TRBV29-1 and TRBJ2-7; D might be TRBD1 (5 bases). The CDR3 is 12 residues long. V lost 5 bases, J lost 0 bases, and 8 bases lay in between. Germline V CDR1 and CDR2: SQVTM, ANQGSEA. CDR3 protein: CSVTRASYEQYF. The CDR3 nucleotides are TGCAGCGTTACCAGGGCCTCCTACGAGCAGTACTTC.

The chain is built from TRBV5-4 and TRBJ2-3; 7 nucleotides match TRBD2. V lost 7 bases, J lost 0 bases, and 11 bases stayed unmatched. This CDR3 has 16 amino acids. In germline, CDR1 is SGHNT, CDR2 YYREEE (reference sequence). In DNA form, the CDR3 reads TGTGCCAGCGGGTGGGGGGGTGGCGCTAGCACAGATACGCAGTATTTT. Its protein is CASGWGGGASTDTQYF.

The rearrangement uses TRBV7-2 and TRBJ1-3; maybe TRBD1 (6 bases). This CDR3 comprises 14 residues. From germline, CDR1 is SGHTA and CDR2 FQGNSA. The ends were cut back, 4 bases at V and 0 bases at J, with 7 bases in the middle. The CDR3 spells CASSWTDSGNTIYF. As DNA, the CDR3 is TGTGCCAGCAGCTGGACAGACTCTGGAAACACCATATATTTT.

The J gene is TRBJ2-5, the V gene TRBV2; 13 bases are shared with TRBD2. The germline V gene has CDR1 SNHLY and CDR2 FYNNEI. This CDR3 spans 18 amino acids. Trimming cost V 2 bases and J 0 bases; bases outside gene matches: 6. CDR3 residues: CASSEMGLAGPYQETQYF. CDR3 nucleotide sequence: TGTGCCAGCAGTGAAATGGGACTAGCGGGACCCTACCAAGAGACCCAGTACTTC.

V usage is TRBV29-1 and J usage is TRBJ2-5; 8 nucleotides line up with TRBD2. The V and J ends lost 7 bases and 5 bases, in that order; junction bases with no gene match: 9. This CDR3 spans 13 amino acids. Per the germline V gene, CDR1 is SQVTM and CDR2 is ANQGSEA. CDR3 coding DNA: TGCAGCGCCCGGCTAGCGGGCCAGGAGACCCAGTACTTC. This sequence encodes CSARLAGQETQYF.

The chain combines TRBV28 with TRBJ2-3, with 13 bases fitting TRBD2. Germline CDR1 reads MDHEN; CDR2 reads SYDVKM. The J segment lost 1 base and the V segment lost 6 bases, leaving 4 bases of the junction unmatched. The CDR3 sequence is 16 residues long. The CDR3 region is CASSLGLAGGTDTQYF. The CDR3 DNA follows: TGTGCCAGCAGCTTAGGACTAGCGGGAGGCACAGATACGCAGTATTTT.

This clone was observed once. The rearrangement links TRBV28 to TRBJ2-1, with unresolved D. CDR1 and CDR2 (germline): MDHEN, SYDVKM. Trimming took 5 bases from V and 8 from J, leaving 19 bases between them. The CDR3 is 15 residues long. The CDR3 loop reads CASSPSREVFDEQFF. The CDR3 DNA follows: TGTGCCAGCAGTCCCTCGAGAGAGGTCTTCGATGAGCAGTTCTTC.

The V and J genes are TRBV9 and TRBJ2-6; 9 bases agree with TRBD1. The germline V gene has CDR1 SGDLS and CDR2 YYNGEE. The CDR3 is made up of 19 amino acids. With 1 base clipped from V and 0 bases from J, the junction kept 8 bases outside the gene matches. The CDR3 DNA sequence: TGTGCCAGCAGCGTATTTGGGACAGGGTCTTCCTCTGGGGCCAACGTCCTGACTTTC. Amino acids: CASSVFGTGSSSGANVLTF.

This chain joins TRBV19 and TRBJ1-5; D perhaps matches TRBD1 (5 bases). V was cut by 4 bases and J by 8 bases, with 12 bases left in between. The CDR3 extends over 13 amino acids. Germline V CDR1 and CDR2: LNHDA, SQIVND (reference sequence). CDR3 in DNA: TGTGCCAGTAGTACCAGGGTAGAGGAGCCCCAGCATTTT. Translated, it gives CASSTRVEEPQHF.

This sequence joins TRBV7-2 and TRBJ2-5, with D perhaps TRBD2 (7 bases). The CDR3 extends over 14 amino acids. V was pared by 4 bases and J by 2 bases, with 11 bases between. Germline V lookup: CDR1 SGHTA, CDR2 FQGNSA. CDR3 amino acids: CASSWGGQQETQYF. The CDR3 DNA reads TGTGCCAGCAGCTGGGGGGGGCAGCAAGAGACCCAGTACTTC.

The rearrangement joins TRBV6-5 to TRBJ1-3; D gene unclear. V was pared by 4 bases and J by 0 bases, with 4 bases between. CDR1 MNHEY and CDR2 SVGAGI come from the germline V gene. The CDR3 is made up of 13 amino acids. The chain's CDR3 is CASSFNSGNTIYF. CDR3 nucleotides: TGTGCCAGCAGTTTTAACTCTGGAAACACCATATATTTT.

The chain recombines TRBV12-5 with TRBJ2-7; 8 bases align to TRBD1. The CDR3 has 14 amino acids. CDR1 is LGHNT, CDR2 FRNRAP, per germline. V lost 5 bases to trimming and J lost 0 bases; unmatched junction nucleotides: 3. The CDR3 loop is CASGRDRYSYEQYF. In DNA form, the CDR3 reads TGTGCTAGTGGTAGGGACAGGTACTCCTACGAGCAGTACTTC.

In its sample, this clone was seen once. The rearrangement uses TRBV6-5 and TRBJ2-7; 13 positions match TRBD2. CDR1 and CDR2 from the germline V gene are MNHEY and SVGAGI. The CDR3 consists of 15 residues. The V and J ends lost 6 bases and 4 bases, in that order; junction bases with no gene match: 6. In DNA form, the CDR3 reads TGTGCCAGCAGCCTTCGGGGACTAGCGGGGTACGAGCAGTACTTC. As protein: CASSLRGLAGYEQYF.

V gene TRBV2 combines with J gene TRBJ2-6, with D possibly TRBD2 on 6 matching bases. Trimming cost V 7 bases and J 4 bases, with 14 bases left between them. The CDR3 sequence is 15 residues long. Per germline, CDR1 SNHLY and CDR2 FYNNEI. The CDR3 sequence is CASTGGASGANVLTF. The DNA of the CDR3 is TGTGCCAGCACCGGCGGGGCCTCGGGGGCCAACGTCCTGACTTTC.